This entry describes one T cell receptor beta chain. Its matching antigen is unknown. The data originate from a study of shared clonotypes between healthy human individuals. Points from the study as a whole: Across a handful of donors, naive CD4 shared around 5.3%, naive CD8 under 4%, memory CD4 approximately 2.5%, memory CD8 around 0.36%. A reduction in generation probabilities was seen for non-shared clonotypes relative to those shared by all four donors.

The table came from immunoSEQ multiplex PCR; TCRdb's copy has only in-frame clones and leaves some out. This table holds some 320,000 clones, around 90% found once. The V end lost 4 bases, the J end lost 0 bases, and 7 bases lay between the germline ends. There are 13 residues in the CDR3. The germline CDR1 and CDR2 sequences are MNHNS and SASEGT. The TCR comes from a man younger than 35 in good health. The chain carries TRBV6-1 and TRBJ2-7, with D perhaps matching TRBD2 (5 bases). Sequencing was carried out using memory CD8+ T cells sorted from blood. The subset: CD45RO+ cells pooled with CCR7-negative TemRA cells. The CDR3 DNA sequence: TGTGCCAGCAGTGCCCGGGACTCCTACGAGCAGTACTTC. It translates to CASSARDSYEQYF.